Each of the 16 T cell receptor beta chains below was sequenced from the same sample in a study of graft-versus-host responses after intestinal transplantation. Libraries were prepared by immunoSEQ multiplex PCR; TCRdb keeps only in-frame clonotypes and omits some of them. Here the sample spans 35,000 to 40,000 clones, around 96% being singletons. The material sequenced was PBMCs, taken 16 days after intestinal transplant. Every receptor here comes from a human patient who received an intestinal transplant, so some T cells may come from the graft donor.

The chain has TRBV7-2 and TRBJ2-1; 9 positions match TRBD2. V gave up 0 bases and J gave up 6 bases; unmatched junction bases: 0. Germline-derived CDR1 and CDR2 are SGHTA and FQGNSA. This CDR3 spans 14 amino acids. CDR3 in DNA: TGTGCCAGCAGCTTAGCTAGCGGGAGCAATGAGCAGTTCTTC. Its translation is CASSLASGSNEQFF.

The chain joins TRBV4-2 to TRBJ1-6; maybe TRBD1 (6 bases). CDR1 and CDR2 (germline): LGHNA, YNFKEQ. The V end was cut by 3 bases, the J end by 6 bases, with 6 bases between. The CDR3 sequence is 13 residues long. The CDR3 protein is CASSQGANSPLHF. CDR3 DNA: TGTGCCAGCAGCCAGGGGGCTAATTCACCCCTCCACTTT.

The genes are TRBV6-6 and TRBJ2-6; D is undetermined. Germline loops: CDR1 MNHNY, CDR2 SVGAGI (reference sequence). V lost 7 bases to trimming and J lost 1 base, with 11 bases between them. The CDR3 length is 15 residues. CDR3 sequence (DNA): TGTGCCAGCAAAACGGACGGATCTGGGGCCAACGTCCTGACTTTC. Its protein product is CASKTDGSGANVLTF.

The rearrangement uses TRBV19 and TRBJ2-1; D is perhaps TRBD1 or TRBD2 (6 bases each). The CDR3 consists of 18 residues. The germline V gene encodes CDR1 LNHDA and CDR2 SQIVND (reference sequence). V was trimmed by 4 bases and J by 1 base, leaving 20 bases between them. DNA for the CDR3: TGTGCCAGTAGTAACCGCGGCCGGGGGACAAAGTCCTACAATGAGCAGTTCTTC. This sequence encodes CASSNRGRGTKSYNEQFF.

CDR3 DNA sequence: TGTGCCAGCATCCCAAACGCGGTCAGCGACAATCAGCCCCAGCATTTT. Translating gives CASIPNAVSDNQPQHF. The genes are TRBV28 and TRBJ1-5; D is unresolved. The germline V gene has CDR1 MDHEN and CDR2 SYDVKM. The CDR3 is 16 amino acids. V shed 7 bases and J shed 3 bases, with 19 bases lying between them. Full variable domain (rest looked up from reference TRBV28 and TRBJ1-5): DVKVTQSSRYLVKRTGEKVFLECVQDMDHENMFWYRQDPGLGLRLIYFSYDVKMKEKGDIPEGYSVSREKKERFSLILESASTNQTSMYLCASIPNAVSDNQPQHFGDGTRLSIL.

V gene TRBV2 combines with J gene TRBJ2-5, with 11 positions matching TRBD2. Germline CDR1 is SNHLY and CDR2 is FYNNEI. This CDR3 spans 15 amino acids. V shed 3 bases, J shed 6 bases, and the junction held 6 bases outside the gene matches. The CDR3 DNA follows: TGTGCCAGCAGTGATTTAGCGGGAGGGCGGAAGACCCAGTACTTC. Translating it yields CASSDLAGGRKTQYF.

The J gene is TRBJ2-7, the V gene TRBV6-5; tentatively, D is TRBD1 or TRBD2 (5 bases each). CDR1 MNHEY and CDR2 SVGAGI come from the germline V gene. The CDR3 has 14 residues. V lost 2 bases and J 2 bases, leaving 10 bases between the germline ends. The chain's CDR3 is CASSYDGGPYEQYF. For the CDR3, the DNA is TGTGCCAGCAGTTACGATGGGGGACCCTACGAGCAGTACTTC.

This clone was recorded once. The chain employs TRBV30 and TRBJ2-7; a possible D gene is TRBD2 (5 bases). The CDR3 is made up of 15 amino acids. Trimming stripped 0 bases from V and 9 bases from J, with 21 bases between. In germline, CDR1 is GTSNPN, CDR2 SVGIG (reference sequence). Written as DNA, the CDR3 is TGTGCCTGGAGTGTACCGGCGGTACGCTACGAGGGGCAGTACTTC. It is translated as CAWSVPAVRYEGQYF.

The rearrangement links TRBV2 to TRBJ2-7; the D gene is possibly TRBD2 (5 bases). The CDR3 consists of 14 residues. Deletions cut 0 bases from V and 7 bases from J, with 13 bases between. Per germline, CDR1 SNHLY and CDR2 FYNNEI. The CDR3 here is CASSEADLRGEQYF. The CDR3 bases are TGTGCCAGCAGTGAAGCTGACCTTCGGGGAGAGCAGTACTTC.

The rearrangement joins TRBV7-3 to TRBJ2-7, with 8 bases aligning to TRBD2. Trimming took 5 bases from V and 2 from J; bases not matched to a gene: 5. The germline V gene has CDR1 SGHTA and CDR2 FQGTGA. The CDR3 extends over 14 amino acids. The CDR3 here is CASSPSGRTYEQYF. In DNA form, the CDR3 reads TGTGCCAGCAGCCCCAGCGGGAGAACCTACGAGCAGTACTTC.

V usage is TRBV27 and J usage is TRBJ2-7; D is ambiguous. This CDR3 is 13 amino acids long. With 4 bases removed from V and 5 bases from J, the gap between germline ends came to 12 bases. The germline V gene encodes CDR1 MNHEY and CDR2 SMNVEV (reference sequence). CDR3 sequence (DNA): TGTGCCAGCAGTTGGGCGAAGTACAACGAGCAGTACTTC. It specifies CASSWAKYNEQYF.

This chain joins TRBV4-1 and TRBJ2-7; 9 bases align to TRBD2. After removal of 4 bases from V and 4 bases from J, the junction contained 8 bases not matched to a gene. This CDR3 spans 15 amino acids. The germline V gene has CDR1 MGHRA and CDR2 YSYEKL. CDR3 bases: TGCGCCAGCAGCCCCGCGGGAGGGCCCTCTTACGAGCAGTACTTC. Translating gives CASSPAGGPSYEQYF.

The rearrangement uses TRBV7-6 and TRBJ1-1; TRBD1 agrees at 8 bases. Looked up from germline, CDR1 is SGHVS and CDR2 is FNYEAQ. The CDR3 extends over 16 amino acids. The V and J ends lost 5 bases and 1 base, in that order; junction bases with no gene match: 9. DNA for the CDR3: TGTGCCAGCAGCCTACACCGGGACAGGCCGAACACTGAAGCTTTCTTT. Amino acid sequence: CASSLHRDRPNTEAFF.

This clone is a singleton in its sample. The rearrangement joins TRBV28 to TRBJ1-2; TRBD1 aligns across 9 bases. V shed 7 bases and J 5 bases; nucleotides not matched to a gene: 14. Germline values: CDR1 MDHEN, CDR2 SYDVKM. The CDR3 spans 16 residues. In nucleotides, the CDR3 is TGTGCCAGCACCCGGACAGGGGTTAGACTAAATTATGGCTACACCTTC. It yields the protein CASTRTGVRLNYGYTF.

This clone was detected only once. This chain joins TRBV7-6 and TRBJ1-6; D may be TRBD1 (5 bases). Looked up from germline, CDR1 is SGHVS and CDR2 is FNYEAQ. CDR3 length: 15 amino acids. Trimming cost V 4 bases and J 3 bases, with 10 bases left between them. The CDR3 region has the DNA TGTGCCAGCAGCTCGACAGTTCTCTATAATTCACCCCTCCACTTT. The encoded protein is CASSSTVLYNSPLHF. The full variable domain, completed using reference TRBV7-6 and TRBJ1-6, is GAGVSQSPRYKVTKRGQDVALRCDPISGHVSLYWYRQALGQGPEFLTYFNYEAQQDKSGLPNDRFSAERPEGSISTLTIQRTEQRDSAMYRCASSSTVLYNSPLHFGNGTRLTVT.

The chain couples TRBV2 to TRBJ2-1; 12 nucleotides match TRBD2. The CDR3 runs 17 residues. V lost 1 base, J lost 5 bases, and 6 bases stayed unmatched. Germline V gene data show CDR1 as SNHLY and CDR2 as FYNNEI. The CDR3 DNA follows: TGTGCCAGCAGTGAAGGACTAGCGGGGGCCTTGGACAATGAGCAGTTCTTC. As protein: CASSEGLAGALDNEQFF.